Below are 21 T cell receptor beta chains sequenced from a single sample in a study of CD8 T cells in Susac syndrome. Random hexamers were used to reverse transcribe an amount of 0.5 to 1 ug RNA. In TCRdb, the immunoSEQ multiplex PCR reads were re-called with MiXCR into one record per CDR3 protein. The sample shows 120,000 to 150,000 distinct CDR3 sequences, roughly 94% of them seen only once. The sample taken for sequencing was CD8+ T cells from PBMCs. The receptor source for this set is a human donor in good health.

The chain links TRBV12-5 to TRBJ2-3; the match to TRBD1 covers 7 bases. The V and J ends lost 4 bases and 6 bases, in that order; junction bases with no gene match: 4. The CDR3 is 13 amino acids. Germline V gene sequence: CDR1 LGHNT, CDR2 FRNRAP. CDR3 coding DNA: TGTGCTAGTGGTTCGCAGGGGGACGATACGCAGTATTTT. It yields the protein CASGSQGDDTQYF.

The chain carries TRBV9 and TRBJ2-1; D is unresolved. Trimming cost V 0 bases and J 6 bases, with 19 bases left between them. The CDR3 consists of 17 residues. Looked up from germline, CDR1 is SGDLS and CDR2 is YYNGEE. This chain's CDR3 is CASSVDPWSYPGNEQFF. The CDR3 region has the DNA TGTGCCAGCAGCGTAGACCCTTGGTCCTACCCGGGCAATGAGCAGTTCTTC.

The genes are TRBV6-2 or TRBV6-3 and TRBJ2-3, with TRBD2 matching 13 bases. J lost 0 bases, V lost 5 bases, and 11 bases had no gene match. CDR1 MNHEY and CDR2 SVGEGT come from the germline V gene. CDR3 size: 19 residues. The CDR3 region has the DNA TGTGCCAGCAGTCGGACTAGCGGGAGCTTTGACACAAGCACAGATACGCAGTATTTT. Encoded protein: CASSRTSGSFDTSTDTQYF.

The V call is TRBV5-6, the J call TRBJ2-1; D could derive from TRBD1 or TRBD2 (5 bases each). The germline CDR1 and CDR2 sequences are SGHDT and YYEEEE. This CDR3 has 18 residues. The V end lost 4 bases, the J end lost 2 bases, and 22 bases lay between the germline ends. CDR3 amino acids: CASSLGTTPVGTYNEQFF. CDR3 DNA: TGTGCCAGCAGCCTTGGGACGACGCCCGTGGGGACCTACAATGAGCAGTTCTTC.

The J gene is TRBJ2-2, the V gene TRBV13; possibly TRBD1 for D (5 bases). There are 16 residues in the CDR3. V lost 5 bases, J lost 3 bases, and 16 bases lay in between. Germline V lookup: CDR1 PRHDT, CDR2 FYEKMQ (reference sequence). In nucleotides, the CDR3 is TGTGCCAGCAGCCCATATCAGGGCAGGGACACCGGGGAGCTGTTTTTT. Translated: CASSPYQGRDTGELFF.

The J gene is TRBJ1-5, the V gene TRBV27; 12 bases align to TRBD1. Germline V gene sequence: CDR1 MNHEY, CDR2 SMNVEV (reference sequence). The CDR3 consists of 17 residues. V trimming: 3 bases; J trimming: 7 bases; junction bases outside the gene matches: 10. In nucleotides, the CDR3 is TGTGCCAGCAGTTTCTCATCGGGACAGGGGGCTGTCCAGCCCCAGCATTTT. This gives the protein CASSFSSGQGAVQPQHF.

The CDR3 region is CASSLEGGRGDTQYF. In DNA form, the CDR3 reads TGCGCCAGCAGCTTGGAGGGAGGCCGGGGAGATACGCAGTATTTT. The rearrangement joins TRBV5-1 to TRBJ2-3, with D perhaps matching TRBD2 (6 bases). V lost 0 bases and J 5 bases, leaving 13 bases between the germline ends. The CDR3 runs 15 residues. The germline V gene has CDR1 SGHRS and CDR2 YFSETQ.

The chain carries TRBV27 and TRBJ1-1; tentative D call: TRBD1 (6 bases). Germline V CDR1 and CDR2: MNHEY, SMNVEV (reference sequence). The ends were cut back, 2 bases at V and 4 bases at J, with 11 bases in the middle. This CDR3 is 14 amino acids long. The chain's CDR3 is CASSLVGGGTEAFF. The CDR3 DNA reads as TGTGCCAGCAGTTTAGTGGGGGGCGGCACTGAAGCTTTCTTT.

This rearrangement joins TRBV25-1 to TRBJ1-1, with D tentatively TRBD1 (6 bases). V lost 7 bases and J lost 4, with 13 bases in between. Germline CDR1 reads MGHDK; CDR2 reads SYGVNS. The CDR3 spans 13 residues. CDR3 sequence: CASIQGRGTEAFF. DNA of the CDR3: TGTGCCAGCATCCAGGGGAGGGGCACTGAAGCTTTCTTT.

The rearrangement links TRBV28 to TRBJ1-5; D gene unclear. Germline V gene lookup returns CDR1 MDHEN and CDR2 SYDVKM. The CDR3 length is 14 residues. V was trimmed by 7 bases and J by 1 base, leaving 11 bases between them. CDR3 DNA: TGTGCCAGCATTGAGACCCAAAGCAATCAGCCCCAGCATTTT. It translates to CASIETQSNQPQHF.

V usage is TRBV7-9 and J usage is TRBJ1-2, with 9 bases matching TRBD1. V gave up 0 bases and J gave up 8 bases; unmatched junction bases: 10. Germline CDR1 is SEHNR and CDR2 is FQNEAQ (reference sequence). The CDR3 covers 16 residues. CDR3 bases: TGTGCCAGCAGCTTAGCGCTGCGGGACAGGGCGGAGGGCTACACCTTC. Translated, it gives CASSLALRDRAEGYTF.

V is TRBV20-1 and J is TRBJ1-4; D unresolved. Trimming took off 3 bases at V and 1 base at J, with 12 bases between the two ends. The germline V gene encodes CDR1 DFQATT and CDR2 SNEGSKA (reference sequence). This CDR3 has 15 residues. As DNA, the CDR3 is TGCAGTGCTAGTGATTTCGACCTAACTAATGAAAAACTGTTTTTT. Its protein is CSASDFDLTNEKLFF.

Only one count was recorded for this clonotype. The genes are TRBV27 and TRBJ2-6; D gene ambiguous. The CDR3 is 16 residues long. Germline CDR1 and CDR2: MNHEY and SMNVEV (reference sequence). The V end was cut by 6 bases, the J end by 0 bases, with 12 bases between. Here the CDR3 reads CASSPIVVSGANVLTF. CDR3 bases: TGTGCCAGCAGCCCCATAGTAGTCTCTGGGGCCAACGTCCTGACTTTC.

The rearrangement joins TRBV19 to TRBJ1-2; TRBD1 is a possible D gene (5 bases). This CDR3 comprises 12 residues. Germline V lookup: CDR1 LNHDA, CDR2 SQIVND (reference sequence). V was cut by 3 bases and J by 5 bases, with 7 bases left in between. CDR3 sequence reads: CASSIKGYGYTF. CDR3 sequence (DNA): TGTGCCAGTAGTATTAAGGGGTATGGCTACACCTTC. The full variable domain, rest sourced from reference TRBV19 and TRBJ1-2, is DGGITQSPKYLFRKEGQNVTLSCEQNLNHDAMYWYRQDPGQGLRLIYYSQIVNDFQKGDIAEGYSVSREKKESFPLTVTSAQKNPTAFYLCASSIKGYGYTFGSGTRLTVV.

CDR3 nucleotide sequence: TGTGCCACCAGCTCAGGGGGCAAGGGGGGCTACACCTTC. Translating it yields CATSSGGKGGYTF. V is TRBV15 and J is TRBJ1-2; 8 nucleotides agree with TRBD1. The J segment lost 8 bases and the V segment lost 5 bases, leaving 7 bases of the junction unmatched. This CDR3 is 13 amino acids long. Per germline, CDR1 LNHNV and CDR2 YYDKDF (reference sequence). The full variable domain, with the rest looked up from reference TRBV15 and TRBJ1-2, is DAMVIQNPRYQVTQFGKPVTLSCSQTLNHNVMYWYQQKSSQAPKLLFHYYDKDFNNEADTPDNFQSRRPNTSFCFLDIRSPGLGDTAMYLCATSSGGKGGYTFGSGTRLTVV.

The rearrangement links TRBV20-1 to TRBJ2-1, with a possible D match to TRBD2 (6 bases). Germline V lookup: CDR1 DFQATT, CDR2 SNEGSKA (reference sequence). V lost 8 bases to trimming and J lost 10 bases, with 18 bases between them. The CDR3 contains 12 residues. As DNA, the CDR3 is TGCAGTACCGCAGGAGGGGTGAGGGAGCAGTTCTTC. Amino acid sequence: CSTAGGVREQFF.

The chain is built from TRBV29-1 and TRBJ2-7, with 8 bases aligning to TRBD2. CDR1 is SQVTM, CDR2 ANQGSEA, per germline. This CDR3 contains 10 residues. V trimming: 7 bases; J trimming: 6 bases; junction bases outside the gene matches: 2. The CDR3 protein is CSAGGSEQYF. The CDR3, as DNA: TGCAGCGCGGGGGGGTCCGAGCAGTACTTC.

V and J are TRBV10-3 and TRBJ2-3; TRBD2 matches at 9 bases. CDR3 length equals 15 residues. V shed 1 base and J 3 bases; nucleotides not matched to a gene: 2. Per the germline V gene, CDR1 is ENHRY and CDR2 is SYGVKD. The CDR3 region is CAISEWAGGTDTQYF. The DNA for the CDR3 is TGTGCCATCAGTGAGTGGGCGGGAGGGACAGATACGCAGTATTTT.

This clonotype was seen a single time. This sequence joins TRBV12-3 or TRBV12-4 and TRBJ2-1; no firm D call. V was trimmed by 3 bases and J by 6 bases, leaving 12 bases between them. This CDR3 is built from 14 residues. The CDR3, as DNA: TGTGCCAGCAGTTTGTGGTACGGTATCAATGAGCAGTTCTTC. Amino acids: CASSLWYGINEQFF.

This clonotype has only one observation. The chain couples TRBV29-1 to TRBJ2-7; 11 bases are shared with TRBD1. This CDR3 is 14 amino acids long. V lost 6 bases, J lost 4 bases, and 8 bases stayed unmatched. Germline V gene sequence: CDR1 SQVTM, CDR2 ANQGSEA. The DNA for the CDR3 is TGCAGCGTGGTCGGACAGGGGGCAGGTTACGAGCAGTACTTC. This gives the protein CSVVGQGAGYEQYF.

CDR3 DNA: TGCAGTGCCCCAGGACTAGCGGGAACCACAGATACGCAGTATTTT. Protein: CSAPGLAGTTDTQYF. V usage is TRBV20-1 and J usage is TRBJ2-3; 12 bases line up with TRBD2. The CDR3 totals 15 residues. J lost 2 bases, V lost 6 bases, and 6 bases had no gene match. Germline CDR1 DFQATT, CDR2 SNEGSKA (reference sequence).